This entry concerns a single T cell receptor (beta chain). The antigen is not known. The data are from a study of cytomegalovirus exposure and HLA in healthy donors. Assay: immunoSEQ multiplex PCR; the TCRdb copy retains only in-frame clones and omits some. The table lists about 100,000 clones, roughly 88% of them singletons. Germline V CDR1 and CDR2: SGHVS, FNYEAQ. J lost 3 bases, V lost 5 bases, and 3 bases had no gene match. The CDR3 runs 14 residues. General study findings and limits: Specificity of a few CMV-associated chains for CMV antigens was verified in vitro. Reports showed the classifier diagnosing cytomegalovirus status with high specificity and sensitivity. It was 150 to 200 TCR beta chains that were listed as cytomegalovirus-associated.

The donors were in the 120-subject validation cohort; that cohort was separate from the approximately 670-subject first cohort. The V call is TRBV7-6, the J call TRBJ2-2, with 7 bases lining up with TRBD1. This receptor was taken from a woman younger than 30 in good health and CMV-seronegative. Sequenced sample: PBMCs. CDR3 DNA: TGTGCCAGCAGCCGACAGGGTTACACCGGGGAGCTGTTTTTT. Translation: CASSRQGYTGELFF.